The next 10 T cell receptor beta chains were all read from a single sample in a study of blood T cell repertoires in COVID-19. Sequencing used immunoSEQ multiplex PCR; TCRdb keeps in-frame clones, though not all of them. The profile shows about 360,000 clones, about 88% of them singletons. Sequencing was carried out using peripheral blood. Receptors originate from a human donor in a cohort sampled during active COVID-19.

This clone has only one observation. This chain links TRBV5-1 with TRBJ1-1; 7 bases are shared with TRBD1. Germline V gene sequence: CDR1 SGHRS, CDR2 YFSETQ. The CDR3 is 12 residues long. J was trimmed by 10 bases and V by 4 bases; bases with no gene match: 7. CDR3 sequence reads: CASSTTGTGAFF. CDR3 in DNA: TGCGCCAGCAGCACGACAGGGACGGGAGCTTTCTTT.

This clone is a singleton in its sample. This chain uses TRBV28 with TRBJ1-5; TRBD1 matches at 8 bases. Germline V gene data show CDR1 as MDHEN and CDR2 as SYDVKM. The CDR3 is 15 amino acids. The V and J ends lost 7 bases and 3 bases, in that order; junction bases with no gene match: 8. CDR3 nucleotides: TGTGCCAGCATCAACAGGGGGTGGACCAATCAGCCCCAGCATTTT. Residues: CASINRGWTNQPQHF.

This clone was seen once. The chain combines TRBV7-2 with TRBJ2-3, with D hard to call. Germline V gene lookup returns CDR1 SGHTA and CDR2 FQGNSA. Trimming removed 0 bases at V and 1 base at J, with 8 bases between. The CDR3 length is 15 residues. The CDR3 bases are TGTGCCAGCAGCTTAGCGGGTCTAGGCACAGATACGCAGTATTTT. This codes for CASSLAGLGTDTQYF.

CDR3 protein: CASSLDGTSAYEQYF. DNA for the CDR3: TGCGCCAGCAGCTTGGACGGGACTAGCGCCTACGAGCAGTACTTC. The chain couples TRBV5-1 to TRBJ2-7; 10 bases are a match to TRBD2. This CDR3 comprises 15 residues. With V trimmed by 0 bases and J by 2 bases, 2 bases remained unmatched. CDR1 is SGHRS and CDR2 is YFSETQ in the germline V gene. Full variable domain (rest looked up from reference TRBV5-1 and TRBJ2-7): KAGVTQTPRYLIKTRGQQVTLSCSPISGHRSVSWYQQTPGQGLQFLFEYFSETQRNKGNFPGRFSGRQFSNSRSEMNVSTLELGDSALYLCASSLDGTSAYEQYFGPGTRLTVT.

The CDR3 protein is CASSLGRGQNYGYTF. CDR3 coding DNA: TGTGCCAGCAGCTTGGGCAGGGGGCAGAACTATGGCTACACCTTC. The V gene is TRBV5-6, the J gene TRBJ1-2; TRBD1 matches 8 bases. V shed 0 bases and J 2 bases; nucleotides not matched to a gene: 3. From germline, CDR1 is SGHDT and CDR2 YYEEEE. This CDR3 has 15 residues.

The table lists this clone with a few counts. The V call is TRBV9, the J call TRBJ2-2; tentative D call: TRBD1 (7 bases). The CDR3 totals 16 residues. The V gene lost 0 bases and the J gene lost 3 bases, with 12 bases spanning the gap. Germline CDR1 reads SGDLS; CDR2 reads YYNGEE. Here the CDR3 DNA reads TGTGCCAGCAGCGTAGAGGGCAGGGGGGACACCGGGGAGCTGTTTTTT. It yields the protein CASSVEGRGDTGELFF.

The rearrangement uses TRBV4-2 and TRBJ2-5, with 10 nucleotides matching TRBD2. V dropped 0 bases and J dropped 1; count of bases not matched to a gene: 8. CDR3 size: 18 residues. Germline V gene sequence: CDR1 LGHNA, CDR2 YNFKEQ. CDR3 loop: CASSQESLAGVGQETQYF. In DNA, the CDR3 is TGTGCCAGCAGCCAAGAATCTCTAGCGGGGGTCGGCCAAGAGACCCAGTACTTC.

The chain uses TRBV13 and TRBJ2-1; 7 nucleotides match TRBD2. Trimming at V came to 1 base and at J to 2 bases, leaving 5 bases not matched to a gene. Germline V gene sequence: CDR1 PRHDT, CDR2 FYEKMQ (reference sequence). The CDR3 runs 16 residues. This CDR3 reads CASSLASGTPYNEQFF. The CDR3, as DNA: TGTGCCAGCAGCTTAGCAAGCGGGACCCCCTACAATGAGCAGTTCTTC.

The chain carries TRBV19 and TRBJ1-2, with D possibly being TRBD1 (5 bases). The CDR3 consists of 15 residues. Germline V lookup: CDR1 LNHDA, CDR2 SQIVND (reference sequence). Trimming cost V 7 bases and J 1 base, with 16 bases left between them. In DNA, the CDR3 is TGTGCCAGTAAAAGTGGAGATGACAGTAACTATGGCTACACCTTC. Its translation is CASKSGDDSNYGYTF.

The chain combines TRBV15 with TRBJ2-5, with 8 bases that match TRBD2. CDR3 length: 16 amino acids. After removal of 1 base from V and 5 bases from J, the junction contained 9 bases not matched to a gene. Germline V gene lookup returns CDR1 LNHNV and CDR2 YYDKDF (reference sequence). The CDR3 spells CATSRGPGRGGETQYF. CDR3 in DNA: TGTGCCACCAGCAGAGGCCCCGGGAGGGGAGGGGAGACCCAGTACTTC.